This T cell receptor beta chain came from a study of patients and donors after allogeneic stem cell transplantation (dated by TCRdb to 2018 to 2020). Regarding this clonotype: Its antigen specificity is not known. Per-nucleotide qualities are absent, and no much larger clonotype sits a single base away.

Preparation of the library involved RT-PCR. Sequencing relied on a NextSeq 550. Using fastp trimming at Q25 and MiXCR clonotype assembly, TCRdb reanalyzed the public sequencing data and kept in-frame beta chains. Identical CDR3 protein sequences are pooled into one entry, listed with their most common genes and DNA. The sample table shows roughly 940,000 distinct CDR3 sequences, and around 17% are seen once. The ten largest clones represent roughly 6.4% of the sample. Input material: blood, either unsorted or a sorted T cell fraction (not recorded which). This sequence was found in a human donor who was either an allogeneic HSCT recipient or a stem cell or donor lymphocyte infusion donor (not recorded which). It is not recorded whose cells these are; they may come from a transplant donor.

The DNA sequence reads TGTGCCAGCCCAACGAGGATCGATAAGTCGCCGAACACCGGGGAGCTGTTTTTT. This yields the protein CASPTRIDKSPNTGELFF. Recombination connected TRBV11-1 to TRBJ2-2; no confident D gene assignment can be made. At the junction V is shortened by 8 bases and J by 0 bases, with 22 bases in between. The CDR3 has 18 amino acids, counting the end cysteine and phenylalanine. The kept DNA is CDR3 alone, 54 bases in frame from the first base. For CDR1 and CDR2, the germline V gene (reference sequence) lists SGHAT and FQDESV.